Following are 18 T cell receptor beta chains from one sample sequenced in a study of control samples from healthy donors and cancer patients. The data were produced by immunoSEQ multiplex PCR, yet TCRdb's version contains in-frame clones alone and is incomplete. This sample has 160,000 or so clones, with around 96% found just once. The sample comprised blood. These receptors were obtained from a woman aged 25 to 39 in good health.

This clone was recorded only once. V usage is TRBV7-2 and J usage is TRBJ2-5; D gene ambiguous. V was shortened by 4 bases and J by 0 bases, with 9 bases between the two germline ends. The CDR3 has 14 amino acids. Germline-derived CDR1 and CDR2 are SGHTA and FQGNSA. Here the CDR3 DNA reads TGTGCCAGCAGCTCCCATGGGTACCAAGAGACCCAGTACTTC. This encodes CASSSHGYQETQYF.

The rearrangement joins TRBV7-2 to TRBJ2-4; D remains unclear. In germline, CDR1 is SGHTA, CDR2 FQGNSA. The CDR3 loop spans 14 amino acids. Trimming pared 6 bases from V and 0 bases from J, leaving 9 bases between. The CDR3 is CASRRSQAKNIQYF. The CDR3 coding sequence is TGTGCCAGCAGAAGGAGCCAAGCCAAAAACATTCAGTACTTC.

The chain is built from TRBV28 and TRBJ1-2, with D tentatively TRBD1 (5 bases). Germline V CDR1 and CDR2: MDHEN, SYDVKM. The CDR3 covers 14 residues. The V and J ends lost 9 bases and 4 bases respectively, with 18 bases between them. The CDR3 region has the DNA TGTGCCAGTTCGACAATGGGGGGAGGCTATGGCTACACCTTC. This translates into CASSTMGGGYGYTF.

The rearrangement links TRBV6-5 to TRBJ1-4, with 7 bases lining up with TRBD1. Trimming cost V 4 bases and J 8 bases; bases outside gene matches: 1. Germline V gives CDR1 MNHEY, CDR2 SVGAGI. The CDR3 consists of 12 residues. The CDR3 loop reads CASSSGGEKLFF. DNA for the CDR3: TGTGCCAGCAGTTCAGGGGGAGAAAAACTGTTTTTT.

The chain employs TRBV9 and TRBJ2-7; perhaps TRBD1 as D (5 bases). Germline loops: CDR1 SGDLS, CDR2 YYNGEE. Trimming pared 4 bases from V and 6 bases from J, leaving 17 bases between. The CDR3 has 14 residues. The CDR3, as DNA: TGTGCCAGCAGCCCCGGACATAGGTTTGGCGAGCAGTACTTC. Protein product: CASSPGHRFGEQYF.

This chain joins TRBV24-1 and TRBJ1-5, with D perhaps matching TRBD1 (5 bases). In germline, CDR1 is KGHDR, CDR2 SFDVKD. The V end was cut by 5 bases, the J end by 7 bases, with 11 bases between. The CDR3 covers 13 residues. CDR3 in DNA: TGTGCCACCAGTGGGGGGGGTCGGCAGCCCCAGCATTTT. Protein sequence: CATSGGGRQPQHF.

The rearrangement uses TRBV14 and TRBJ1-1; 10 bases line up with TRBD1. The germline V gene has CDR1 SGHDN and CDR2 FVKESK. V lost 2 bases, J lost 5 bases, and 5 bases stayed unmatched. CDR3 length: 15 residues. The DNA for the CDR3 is TGTGCCAGCAGCCAACTCGACAGGGGGCTGACTGAAGCTTTCTTT. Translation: CASSQLDRGLTEAFF. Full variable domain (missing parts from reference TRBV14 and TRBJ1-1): EAGVTQFPSHSVIEKGQTVTLRCDPISGHDNLYWYRRVMGKEIKFLLHFVKESKQDESGMPNNRFLAERTGGTYSTLKVQPAELEDSGVYFCASSQLDRGLTEAFFGQGTRLTVV.

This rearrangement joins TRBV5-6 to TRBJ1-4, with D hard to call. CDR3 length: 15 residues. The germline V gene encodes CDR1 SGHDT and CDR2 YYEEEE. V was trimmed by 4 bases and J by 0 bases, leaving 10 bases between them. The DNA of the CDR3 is TGTGCCAGCAGCCCCTACTCTGCAACTAATGAAAAACTGTTTTTT. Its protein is CASSPYSATNEKLFF.

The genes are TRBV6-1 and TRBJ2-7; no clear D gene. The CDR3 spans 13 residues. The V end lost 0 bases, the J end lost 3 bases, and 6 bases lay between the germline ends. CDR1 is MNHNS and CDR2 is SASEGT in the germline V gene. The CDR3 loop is CASSEAEIYEQYF. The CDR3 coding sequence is TGTGCCAGCAGTGAAGCCGAAATCTACGAGCAGTACTTC.

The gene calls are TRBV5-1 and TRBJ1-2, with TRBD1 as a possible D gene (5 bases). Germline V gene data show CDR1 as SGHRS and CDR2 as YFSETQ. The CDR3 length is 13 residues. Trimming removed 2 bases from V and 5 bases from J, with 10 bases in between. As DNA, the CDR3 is TGCGCCAGCAGCTTCGACAGTTGGTATGGCTACACCTTC. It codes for CASSFDSWYGYTF.

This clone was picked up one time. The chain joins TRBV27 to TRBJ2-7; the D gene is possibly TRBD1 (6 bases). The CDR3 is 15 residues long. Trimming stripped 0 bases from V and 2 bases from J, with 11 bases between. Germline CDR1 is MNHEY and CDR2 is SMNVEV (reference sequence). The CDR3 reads CASSLSRTVAYEQYF. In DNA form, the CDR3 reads TGTGCCAGCAGTTTATCCCGGACAGTTGCCTACGAGCAGTACTTC.

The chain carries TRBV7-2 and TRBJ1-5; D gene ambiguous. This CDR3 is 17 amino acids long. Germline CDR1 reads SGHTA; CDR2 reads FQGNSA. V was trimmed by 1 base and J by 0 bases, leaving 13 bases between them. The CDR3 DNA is TGTGCCAGCAGCTTAGAAGCAGGCGAATATAGCAATCAGCCCCAGCATTTT. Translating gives CASSLEAGEYSNQPQHF.

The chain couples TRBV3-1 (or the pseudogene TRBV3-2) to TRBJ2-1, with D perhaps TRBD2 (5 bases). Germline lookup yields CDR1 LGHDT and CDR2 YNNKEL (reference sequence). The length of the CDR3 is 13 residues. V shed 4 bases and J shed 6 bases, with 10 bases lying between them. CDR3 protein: CASSPDLANEQFF. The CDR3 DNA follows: TGTGCCAGCAGCCCGGACCTAGCCAATGAGCAGTTCTTC.

For the CDR3, the DNA is TGTGCCAGCAGTGTTCGGGGAGAGACCCAGTACTTC. Translation: CASSVRGETQYF. J is TRBJ2-5 and V is TRBV2; possible D gene TRBD2, 5 bases. V dropped 4 bases and J dropped 4 bases, with 7 bases sitting between them. The CDR3 contains 12 residues. The germline V gene encodes CDR1 SNHLY and CDR2 FYNNEI.

In DNA form, the CDR3 reads TGTGCCAGCAGCCCGGACCTGACGGGTTCACCCCTCCACTTT. Translation: CASSPDLTGSPLHF. The rearrangement uses TRBV6-5 and TRBJ1-6; D is unclear. This CDR3 region has 14 residues. V lost 6 bases to trimming and J lost 9 bases, with 15 bases between them. Germline CDR1 reads MNHEY; CDR2 reads SVGAGI.

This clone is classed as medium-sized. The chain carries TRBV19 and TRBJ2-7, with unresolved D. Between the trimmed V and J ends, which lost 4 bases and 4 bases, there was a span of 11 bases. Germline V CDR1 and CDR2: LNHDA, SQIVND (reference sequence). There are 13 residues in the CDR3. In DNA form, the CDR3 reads TGTGCCAGTAGTACTTCGATAGAATACGAGCAGTACTTC. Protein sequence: CASSTSIEYEQYF.

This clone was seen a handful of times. Here the CDR3 reads CASSYGLNWGYTF. In nucleotides, the CDR3 is TGTGCCAGCAGTTACGGCCTGAATTGGGGCTACACCTTC. The chain carries TRBV6-6 and TRBJ1-2; no reliable D call. Trimming shortened V by 2 bases and J by 8 bases, and 12 bases separated the two germline ends. The CDR3 extends over 13 amino acids. Per the germline V gene, CDR1 is MNHNY and CDR2 is SVGAGI (reference sequence).

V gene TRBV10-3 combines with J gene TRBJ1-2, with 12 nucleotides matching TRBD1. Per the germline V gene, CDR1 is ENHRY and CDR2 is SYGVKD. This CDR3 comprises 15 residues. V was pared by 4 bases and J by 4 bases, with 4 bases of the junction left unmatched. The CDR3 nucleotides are TGTGCCATCAGTGCGGGACAGGGGGCCGGCTATGGCTACACCTTC. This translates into CAISAGQGAGYGYTF.